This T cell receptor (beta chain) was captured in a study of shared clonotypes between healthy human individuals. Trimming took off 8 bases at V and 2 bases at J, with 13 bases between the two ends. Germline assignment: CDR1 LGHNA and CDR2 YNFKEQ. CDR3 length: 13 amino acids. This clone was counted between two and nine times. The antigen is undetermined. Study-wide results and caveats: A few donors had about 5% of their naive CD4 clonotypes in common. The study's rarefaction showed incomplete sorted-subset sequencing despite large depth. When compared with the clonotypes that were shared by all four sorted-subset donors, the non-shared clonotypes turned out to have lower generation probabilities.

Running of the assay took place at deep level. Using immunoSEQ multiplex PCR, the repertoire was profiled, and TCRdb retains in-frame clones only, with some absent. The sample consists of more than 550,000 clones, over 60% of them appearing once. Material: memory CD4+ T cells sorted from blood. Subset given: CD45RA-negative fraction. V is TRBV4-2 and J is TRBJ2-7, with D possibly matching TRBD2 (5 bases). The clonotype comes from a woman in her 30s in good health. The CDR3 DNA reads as TGTGCCAGCTCAGGCGTCGGGACCTACGAGCAGTACTTC. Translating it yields CASSGVGTYEQYF.